This TCR beta chain emerged from a study of CD8+CD57+ T cells in acquired aplastic anemia. Across the study: An average of approximately 3.4 ug of DNA was obtained from sorted CD4+ and CD8+ cells. Healthy donors had, on average, approximately 9.9 million reads for their CD4+ cells.

This clonotype was counted many times. Its antigen remains unidentified. With 0 bases removed from V and 5 bases from J, the gap between germline ends came to 20 bases. Germline V CDR1 and CDR2: DFQATT, SNEGSKA (reference sequence). This CDR3 region has 17 residues. Genomic DNA served as template for TCR beta VDJ and CDR3 profiling. TCRdb reanalysed the reads using MiXCR and keeps one entry per CDR3 protein. The sample lists more than 150,000 distinct CDR3 sequences; 45% to 50% were seen once. General study points: Found in both controls and patients were around 31 CD8+ CDR3 sequences. The study found no significant CD8+ Simpson's diversity difference between patients and controls.

The receptor was isolated from a human donor in good health. V gene TRBV20-1 combines with J gene TRBJ2-1, with D possibly TRBD2 on 6 matching bases. The sequencing input was sorted CD4+, CD8+, or CD8+CD57+ T cells (not recorded which) from PBMCs. CDR3 nucleotides: TGCAGTGCTAGAGATGTCGGAGCGGGCAACCCCCACAATGAGCAGTTCTTC. As protein: CSARDVGAGNPHNEQFF.